This T cell receptor (beta chain) comes out of a study of T cells in localized non-small cell lung cancer. The repertoire was sequenced with immunoSEQ multiplex PCR; TCRdb's copy has only in-frame clones and lacks some. Of approximately 88,000 clones listed, approximately 90% are singletons. This receptor was taken from a woman aged 40-70 years with stage II squamous cell lung carcinoma. The starting material was PBMCs, obtained before any cancer treatment.

The CDR3 sequence is CASSGQGGSTEAFF. In DNA form, the CDR3 reads TGTGCCAGCAGCGGACAGGGGGGGTCCACTGAAGCTTTCTTT. The chain links TRBV6-1 to TRBJ1-1; 10 nucleotides align to TRBD1. This CDR3 comprises 14 residues. Unmatched junction bases numbered 5, after V lost 6 bases and J lost 4 bases. Germline V gives CDR1 MNHNS, CDR2 SASEGT.